This T cell receptor beta chain was found in a study of beta chain features in type 1 diabetes. Whole-study results and caveats: Type 1 diabetes patients showed a moderate but significant shortening of TCRB CDR3s in all four CD4+ subsets.

The CDR3 has 11 amino acids. CDR1 and CDR2 (germline): SGHVS, FQNEAQ. V was trimmed by 1 base and J by 8 bases, leaving 5 bases between them. In the case of this clone: Its antigen remains unknown.

Every bit of the isolated RNA underwent reverse transcription, so sequencing read expressed TCRB transcripts. Libraries were prepared by immunoSEQ multiplex PCR; TCRdb keeps only in-frame clonotypes and omits some of them. The table includes some 350,000 clones, roughly 14% detected once. This sequence was found in a woman aged 18 to 35 with type 1 diabetes. Material for sequencing was naive CD4+ T cells from blood. This chain links TRBV7-8 with TRBJ1-1, with D uncertain. The CDR3 coding sequence is TGTGCCAGCAGCTTAGTAAAAGAAGCTTTCTTT. This encodes CASSLVKEAFF.